These 32 T cell receptor beta chains were sequenced from one sample in a study of Ad26.COV2.S vaccination and SARS-CoV-2 variants. Treatment: 15 to 20 received Ad26.COV2.S at low or high dose, single or two shots; 5 received placebo; per-sample allocation not given. Repertoires come from day 63 after the first vaccine or placebo injection. Repertoires were generated with immunoSEQ multiplex PCR, while TCRdb's copy carries only in-frame clones and drops some. Of 200,000 to 250,000 clones in the sample, roughly 90% are singletons; the top ten hold roughly 10%. The input for sequencing was peripheral blood, taken in a trial of Ad26.COV2.S vaccine versus placebo. The receptors shown here come from a person aged 18-60 years who received the Ad26.COV2.S COVID-19 vaccine or a placebo.

The chain employs TRBV27 and TRBJ1-2; TRBD1 aligns across 7 bases. V lost 6 bases to trimming and J lost 4 bases; unmatched junction nucleotides: 2. Per the germline V gene, CDR1 is MNHEY and CDR2 is SMNVEV (reference sequence). The CDR3 runs to 12 residues. The CDR3 coding sequence is TGTGCCAGCAGACAGGGGTTCTATGGCTACACCTTC. Its translation is CASRQGFYGYTF.

The chain couples TRBV11-2 to TRBJ2-7, with 7 nucleotides matching TRBD1. J was trimmed by 6 bases and V by 5 bases; bases with no gene match: 13. Germline V lookup: CDR1 SGHAT, CDR2 FQNNGV. The CDR3 runs to 15 residues. The CDR3 is CASSATTGKVGEQYF. The CDR3 nucleotides read TGTGCCAGCAGCGCAACGACAGGGAAAGTTGGCGAGCAGTACTTC.

The chain couples TRBV6-5 to TRBJ1-6; 7 bases align to TRBD1. The length of the CDR3 is 16 residues. The V gene end was trimmed by 2 bases and the J gene end by 7 bases; junction bases not matched to a gene: 8. Germline V lookup: CDR1 MNHEY, CDR2 SVGAGI. CDR3 protein: CASSYAQGKENSPLHF. The CDR3 DNA sequence: TGTGCCAGCAGTTACGCACAGGGGAAGGAGAATTCACCCCTCCACTTT.

This sequence joins TRBV9 and TRBJ2-5; TRBD2 matches 8 bases. V gave up 0 bases and J gave up 5 bases; unmatched junction bases: 9. This CDR3 comprises 16 residues. Germline CDR1 SGDLS, CDR2 YYNGEE. CDR3 residues: CASSVGALAGRETQYF. Here the CDR3 DNA reads TGTGCCAGCAGCGTAGGGGCCCTAGCGGGTCGCGAGACCCAGTACTTC.

The gene calls are TRBV6-6 and TRBJ2-3, with 11 nucleotides matching TRBD1. V trimming: 6 bases; J trimming: 1 base; junction bases outside the gene matches: 0. The CDR3 extends over 14 amino acids. Germline assignment: CDR1 MNHNY and CDR2 SVGAGI (reference sequence). CDR3: CASRDRGRTDTQYF. DNA for the CDR3: TGTGCCAGCAGGGACAGGGGGCGCACAGATACGCAGTATTTT.

This chain uses TRBV7-2 with TRBJ1-1; a possible D gene is TRBD1 (6 bases). CDR1 is SGHTA and CDR2 is FQGNSA in the germline V gene. This CDR3 has 13 amino acids. V was trimmed by 4 bases and J by 4 bases, leaving 10 bases between them. CDR3: CASSSQGSTEAFF. In DNA, the CDR3 is TGTGCCAGCAGCTCCCAGGGGAGCACTGAAGCTTTCTTT.

This rearrangement joins TRBV4-1 to TRBJ1-6, with 9 bases that match TRBD1. CDR1 MGHRA and CDR2 YSYEKL come from the germline V gene. Unmatched junction bases numbered 12, after V lost 0 bases and J lost 0 bases. The CDR3 length is 21 residues. The CDR3 nucleotides are TGCGCCAGCAGCCAAGATTCGGACAGGGGAACGTATGGCTCCTATAATTCACCCCTCCACTTT. The encoded protein is CASSQDSDRGTYGSYNSPLHF.

The chain employs TRBV5-6 and TRBJ2-7, with 8 bases aligning to TRBD1. Trimming at V came to 4 bases and at J to 3 bases, leaving 9 bases not matched to a gene. CDR3 length: 15 amino acids. Germline V gene lookup returns CDR1 SGHDT and CDR2 YYEEEE. The CDR3 nucleotides are TGTGCCAGCAGCCAAATAGGGACAGGATTCTACGAGCAGTACTTC. This codes for CASSQIGTGFYEQYF.

The gene calls are TRBV11-3 and TRBJ2-7; D may correspond to TRBD1 or TRBD2 (7 bases each). The CDR3 contains 15 residues. V lost 5 bases to trimming and J lost 2 bases, with 16 bases between them. Germline V gene sequence: CDR1 SGHNT, CDR2 YENEEA. CDR3 amino acids: CASSTRGGPTYEQYF. In DNA form, the CDR3 reads TGTGCCAGCAGCACCAGGGGGGGACCCACCTACGAGCAGTACTTC.

This sequence joins TRBV4-1 and TRBJ2-5, with 9 bases fitting TRBD1. The CDR3 loop spans 16 amino acids. Germline V gives CDR1 MGHRA, CDR2 YSYEKL. V gave up 1 base and J gave up 5 bases; unmatched junction bases: 8. CDR3: CASSQGDRALGETQYF. In DNA, the CDR3 is TGCGCCAGCAGCCAAGGGGACAGGGCCCTGGGGGAGACCCAGTACTTC.

V usage is TRBV12-3 or TRBV12-4 and J usage is TRBJ1-5; D call uncertain. V was pared by 2 bases and J by 7 bases, with 9 bases between. The CDR3 is 13 residues long. CDR3 DNA sequence: TGTGCCAGCAGTTTAATGGGCGGGCAGCCCCAGCATTTT. It translates to CASSLMGGQPQHF.

Only one count was recorded for this clone. CDR3 in amino acids: CASRLAGTPSTDTQYF. CDR3 nucleotides: TGTGCCAGCAGACTAGCGGGGACCCCTAGCACAGATACGCAGTATTTT. The chain carries TRBV5-4 and TRBJ2-3; 10 nucleotides match TRBD2. The J segment lost 0 bases and the V segment lost 5 bases, leaving 6 bases of the junction unmatched. The CDR3 runs to 16 residues. The germline V gene encodes CDR1 SGHNT and CDR2 YYREEE (reference sequence).

The chain uses TRBV9 and TRBJ2-1, with 9 bases lining up with TRBD1. Trimming cost V 3 bases and J 3 bases; bases outside gene matches: 4. CDR3 size: 15 residues. Germline values: CDR1 SGDLS, CDR2 YYNGEE. CDR3 nucleotide sequence: TGTGCCAGCAGCGCCCCGGACAGGGGCTACAATGAGCAGTTCTTC. The encoded protein is CASSAPDRGYNEQFF.

The J gene is TRBJ2-5, the V gene TRBV9; 10 bases map to TRBD2. The CDR3 is 17 amino acids. CDR1 is SGDLS and CDR2 is YYNGEE in the germline V gene. Losses at the gene ends were 3 bases for V and 4 bases for J; bases not matched to a gene: 12. The CDR3 loop reads CASSERTSGLARETQYF. CDR3 DNA: TGTGCCAGCAGCGAACGCACCTCGGGACTAGCGCGAGAGACCCAGTACTTC.

The J gene is TRBJ1-4, the V gene TRBV7-2; D is ambiguous. This CDR3 has 15 amino acids. Trimming pared 1 base from V and 4 bases from J, leaving 10 bases between. CDR1 is SGHTA, CDR2 FQGNSA, per germline. In nucleotides, the CDR3 is TGTGCCAGCAGCTTAGGTAGAGGGAATAATGAAAAACTGTTTTTT. Amino acids: CASSLGRGNNEKLFF.

This sequence joins TRBV5-4 and TRBJ2-7, with 10 bases matching TRBD1. Germline CDR1 SGHNT, CDR2 YYREEE (reference sequence). Trimming removed 3 bases from V and 3 bases from J; junction bases left unmatched: 6. The CDR3 covers 15 residues. CDR3 DNA: TGTGCCAGCAGCTCCGGGGACAGGGGCGACTACGAGCAGTACTTC. It specifies CASSSGDRGDYEQYF.

This clone has just a few counts. The chain employs TRBV19 and TRBJ1-2; D may be TRBD1 (5 bases). Germline V gene sequence: CDR1 LNHDA, CDR2 SQIVND (reference sequence). V was trimmed by 1 base and J by 7 bases, leaving 16 bases between them. This CDR3 has 15 residues. CDR3 loop: CASSIGGRVSSGYTF. Here the CDR3 DNA reads TGTGCCAGTAGTATAGGTGGCAGGGTATCGAGTGGCTACACCTTC.

CDR3 loop: CASSRGGTDTQYF. CDR3 DNA: TGTGCCAGCAGTCGGGGGGGCACAGATACGCAGTATTTT. The chain carries TRBV2 and TRBJ2-3, with 7 positions matching TRBD2. Germline lookup yields CDR1 SNHLY and CDR2 FYNNEI. CDR3 length: 13 residues. V dropped 5 bases and J dropped 1; count of bases not matched to a gene: 0.

The chain combines TRBV13 with TRBJ2-5, with 12 bases aligning to TRBD1. Trimming at V came to 0 bases and at J to 4 bases, leaving 9 bases not matched to a gene. Germline V gives CDR1 PRHDT, CDR2 FYEKMQ (reference sequence). This CDR3 has 18 amino acids. This CDR3 reads CASSLGLRDRGRGETQYF. In DNA form, the CDR3 reads TGTGCCAGCAGCTTAGGCCTCCGGGACAGGGGGCGAGGAGAGACCCAGTACTTC. The variable domain in full, with the rest retrieved from reference TRBV13 and TRBJ2-5, is AAGVIQSPRHLIKEKRETATLKCYPIPRHDTVYWYQQGPGQDPQFLISFYEKMQSDKGSIPDRFSAQQFSDYHSELNMSSLELGDSALYFCASSLGLRDRGRGETQYFGPGTRLLVL.

V gene TRBV18 combines with J gene TRBJ1-3; unclear D gene. The V gene's germline CDR1 is KGHSH and CDR2 LQKENI. The CDR3 runs 13 residues. V was cut by 1 base and J by 7 bases, with 8 bases left in between. Here the CDR3 DNA reads TGTGCCAGCTCACCACGAGGGTTTAACACCATATATTTT. Residues: CASSPRGFNTIYF.

V usage is TRBV18 and J usage is TRBJ1-4; no definite D call. Germline V lookup: CDR1 KGHSH, CDR2 LQKENI. The CDR3 loop spans 16 amino acids. Trimming removed 6 bases at V and 0 bases at J, with 14 bases between. CDR3 residues: CASSQDTTSTNEKLFF. CDR3 bases: TGTGCCAGCTCCCAAGACACGACCTCAACTAATGAAAAACTGTTTTTT.

CDR3 sequence reads: CASSLGGALGQETQYF. The CDR3 DNA reads as TGCGCCAGCAGCTTGGGCGGCGCATTGGGGCAGGAGACCCAGTACTTC. The chain is built from TRBV5-1 and TRBJ2-5; a weak D match, TRBD1 (5 bases). The V end lost 0 bases, the J end lost 5 bases, and 17 bases lay between the germline ends. From germline, CDR1 is SGHRS and CDR2 YFSETQ. The CDR3 sequence is 16 residues long.

V gene TRBV4-1 combines with J gene TRBJ1-1; no definite D call. Per the germline V gene, CDR1 is MGHRA and CDR2 is YSYEKL. The CDR3 runs 15 residues. Trimming shortened V by 0 bases and J by 0 bases, and 8 bases separated the two germline ends. CDR3 DNA: TGCGCCAGCAGCCAAGAAGAGAGGGTGAACACTGAAGCTTTCTTT. Translating it yields CASSQEERVNTEAFF.

V gene TRBV2 combines with J gene TRBJ2-7; D gene uncertain. The CDR3 length is 10 residues. Germline CDR1 SNHLY, CDR2 FYNNEI. The V gene lost 8 bases and the J gene lost 5 bases, with 7 bases spanning the gap. This CDR3 reads CASGPNEQYF. The CDR3 DNA reads TGTGCCAGCGGACCAAACGAGCAGTACTTC.

V usage is TRBV11-3 and J usage is TRBJ2-5; 8 nucleotides match TRBD1. J was trimmed by 4 bases and V by 1 base; bases with no gene match: 2. In germline, CDR1 is SGHNT, CDR2 YENEEA. The CDR3 is made up of 14 amino acids. CDR3: CASSLGQGAETQYF. CDR3 in DNA: TGTGCCAGCAGCTTAGGGCAGGGGGCAGAGACCCAGTACTTC.

V is TRBV9 and J is TRBJ1-2; TRBD1 might be the D (6 bases). Germline CDR1 and CDR2: SGDLS and YYNGEE. V was shortened by 4 bases and J by 1 base, with 14 bases between the two germline ends. The CDR3 is 15 amino acids. The CDR3 loop reads CASSPHRDFNYGYTF. CDR3 nucleotide sequence: TGTGCCAGCAGCCCCCACAGGGATTTTAACTATGGCTACACCTTC.

This chain links TRBV9 with TRBJ2-1; 10 bases line up with TRBD1. The germline gives CDR1 SGDLS, CDR2 YYNGEE. The CDR3 has 15 amino acids. The junction had 2 bases not matched to a gene; V was cut back by 4 bases and J by 1 base. CDR3 residues: CASSTGQGSYNEQFF. In nucleotides, the CDR3 is TGTGCCAGCAGCACGGGACAGGGGTCCTACAATGAGCAGTTCTTC.

CDR3 sequence (DNA): TGTGCCAGCAGCGTAGTAGCGGGAAGGGACAATGAGCAGTTCTTC. Residues: CASSVVAGRDNEQFF. The chain recombines TRBV9 with TRBJ2-1; TRBD2 matches 8 bases. There are 15 residues in the CDR3. The V and J ends lost 0 bases and 5 bases, in that order; junction bases with no gene match: 4. Germline V gene data show CDR1 as SGDLS and CDR2 as YYNGEE.

V is TRBV6-4 and J is TRBJ1-5; D is perhaps TRBD1 (6 bases). CDR1 and CDR2 (germline): MRHNA, SNTAGT. V gave up 4 bases and J gave up 0 bases, with 13 bases separating them. The CDR3 loop spans 16 amino acids. The CDR3 here is CASSGNRDFSNQPQHF. CDR3 nucleotides: TGTGCCAGCAGTGGCAACAGGGATTTTAGCAATCAGCCCCAGCATTTT.

The chain carries TRBV19 and TRBJ2-1; weak D call: TRBD2 (5 bases). From germline, CDR1 is LNHDA and CDR2 SQIVND (reference sequence). V was shortened by 9 bases and J by 6 bases, with 21 bases between the two germline ends. The CDR3 length is 15 residues. The CDR3 region is CASNKQGSAPNEQFF. CDR3 coding DNA: TGTGCCAGCAATAAGCAAGGTAGCGCCCCCAATGAGCAGTTCTTC. Looking up the rest from reference TRBV19 and TRBJ2-1 gives the full variable domain: DGGITQSPKYLFRKEGQNVTLSCEQNLNHDAMYWYRQDPGQGLRLIYYSQIVNDFQKGDIAEGYSVSREKKESFPLTVTSAQKNPTAFYLCASNKQGSAPNEQFFGPGTRLTVL.

The chain couples TRBV5-8 to TRBJ2-7; D gene unclear. Trimming stripped 0 bases from V and 3 bases from J, with 16 bases between. In germline, CDR1 is SGHTS, CDR2 YDEGEE. The CDR3 totals 16 residues. DNA for the CDR3: TGTGCCAGCAGCTTGGCCCGGCAGGATGGTATCTACGAGCAGTACTTC. Its protein product is CASSLARQDGIYEQYF.

The V call is TRBV27, the J call TRBJ2-5; no reliable D call. The V end was cut by 6 bases, the J end by 2 bases, with 19 bases between. The CDR3 is 16 residues long. The V gene's germline CDR1 is MNHEY and CDR2 SMNVEV (reference sequence). CDR3 loop: CASSPPWSVTQETQYF. Written as DNA, the CDR3 is TGTGCCAGCAGCCCACCTTGGAGCGTGACGCAAGAGACCCAGTACTTC.